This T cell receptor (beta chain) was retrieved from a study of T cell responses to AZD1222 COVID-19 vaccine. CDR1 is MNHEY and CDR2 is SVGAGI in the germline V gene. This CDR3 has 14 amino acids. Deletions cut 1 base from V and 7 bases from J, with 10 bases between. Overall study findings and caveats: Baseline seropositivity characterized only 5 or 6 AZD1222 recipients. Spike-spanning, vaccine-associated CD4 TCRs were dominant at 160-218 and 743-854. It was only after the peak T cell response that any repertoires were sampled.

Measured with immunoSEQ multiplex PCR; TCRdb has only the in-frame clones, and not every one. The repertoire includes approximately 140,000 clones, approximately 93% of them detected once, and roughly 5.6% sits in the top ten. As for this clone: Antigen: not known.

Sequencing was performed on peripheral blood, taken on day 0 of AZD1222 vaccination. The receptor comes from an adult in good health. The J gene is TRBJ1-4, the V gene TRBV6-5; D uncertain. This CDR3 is CASSYWASGEKLFF. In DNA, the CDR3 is TGTGCCAGCAGTTACTGGGCCTCAGGTGAAAAACTGTTTTTT.